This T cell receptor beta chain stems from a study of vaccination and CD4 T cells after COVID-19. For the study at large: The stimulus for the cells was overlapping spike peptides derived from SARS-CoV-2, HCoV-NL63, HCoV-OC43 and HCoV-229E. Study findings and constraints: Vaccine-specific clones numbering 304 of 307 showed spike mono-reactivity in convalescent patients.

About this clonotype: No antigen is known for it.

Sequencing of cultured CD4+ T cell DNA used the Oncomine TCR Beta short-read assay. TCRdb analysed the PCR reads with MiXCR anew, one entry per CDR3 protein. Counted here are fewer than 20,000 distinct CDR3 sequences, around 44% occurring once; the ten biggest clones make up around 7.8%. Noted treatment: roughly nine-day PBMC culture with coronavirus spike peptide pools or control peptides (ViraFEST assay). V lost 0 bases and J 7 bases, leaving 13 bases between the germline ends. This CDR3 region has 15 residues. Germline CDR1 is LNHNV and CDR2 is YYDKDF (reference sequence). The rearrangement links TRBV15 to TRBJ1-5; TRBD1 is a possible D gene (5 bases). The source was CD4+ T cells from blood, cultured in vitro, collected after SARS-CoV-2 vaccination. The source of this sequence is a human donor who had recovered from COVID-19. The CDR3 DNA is TGTGCCACCAGCAGAGATTTCGGGACGCGACAGCCCCAGCATTTT. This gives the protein CATSRDFGTRQPQHF.